Listed below are T cell receptor beta chains from one sample, sequenced in a study of blood T cell repertoires in COVID-19. Some clones are missing from TCRdb's copy, which holds only in-frame ones; the method was immunoSEQ multiplex PCR. The sample contains around 100,000 clones, 80% to 90% of which appear only once. The sequenced sample was PBMCs or T cells enriched from blood (not recorded which). The receptors originated from a woman aged 50 to 60 who had recovered from COVID-19. The CDR3 runs from the conserved cysteine through the conserved F or W. The D gene is left open where the match is weak. Some rows mark clone size as missing; the rest say once, few, many or name a class of expanded clone.

J: TRBJ1-6; V: TRBV27; D: -; size: -; CDR3: CASGGGDSYNSPLHF; DNA: TGTGCCAGCGGAGGGGGGGACTCCTATAATTCACCCCTCCACTTT
J: TRBJ2-7; V: TRBV5-1; D: TRBD1; size: -; CDR3: CASSRWTGGSYEQYF; DNA: TGCGCCAGCAGCCGATGGACAGGGGGCTCCTACGAGCAGTACTTC
J: TRBJ2-3; V: TRBV9; D: TRBD1; size: -; CDR3: CASSVATGQGAIGTQYF; DNA: TGTGCCAGCAGCGTAGCTACAGGACAGGGGGCAATTGGTACGCAGTATTTT
J: TRBJ2-7; V: TRBV7-9; D: -; size: -; CDR3: CASSLVLHPYEQYF; DNA: TGTGCCAGCAGCTTAGTGTTACATCCGTACGAGCAGTACTTC
J: TRBJ2-1; V: TRBV19; D: -; size: -; CDR3: CASSIQADNEQFF; DNA: TGTGCCAGTAGTATCCAGGCAGACAATGAGCAGTTCTTC
J: TRBJ2-3; V: TRBV19; D: TRBD2; size: -; CDR3: CASSMGLAGGSDTQYF; DNA: TGTGCCAGTAGTATGGGTCTAGCGGGAGGGAGCGATACGCAGTATTTT
J: TRBJ2-7; V: TRBV9; D: -; size: -; CDR3: CASSVGGDSYEQYF; DNA: TGTGCCAGCAGCGTAGGTGGAGACTCCTACGAGCAGTACTTC
J: TRBJ1-1; V: TRBV20-1; D: -; size: once; CDR3: CSASFAGNTEAFF; DNA: TGCAGTGCTAGTTTCGCAGGGAACACTGAAGCTTTCTTT
J: TRBJ2-7; V: TRBV28; D: -; size: -; CDR3: CASSFSGHINYEQYF; DNA: TGTGCCAGCAGTTTTTCGGGACACATAAACTACGAGCAGTACTTC
J: TRBJ2-5; V: TRBV10-2; D: TRBD2; size: -; CDR3: CASSEGLAGAHQETQYF; DNA: TGCGCCAGCAGTGAAGGACTAGCGGGGGCCCACCAAGAGACCCAGTACTTC
J: TRBJ2-7; V: TRBV5-8; D: TRBD1; size: once; CDR3: CASPRGYEQYF; DNA: TGTGCCAGCCCCAGGGGGTACGAGCAGTACTTC
J: TRBJ1-2; V: TRBV18; D: -; size: -; CDR3: CASSPNQERYTF; DNA: TGTGCCAGCTCACCTAACCAAGAGCGCTACACCTTC
J: TRBJ2-1; V: TRBV28; D: TRBD1; size: -; CDR3: CASSSPGTGNNEQFF; DNA: TGTGCCAGCAGTTCCCCAGGGACAGGGAACAATGAGCAGTTCTTC
J: TRBJ2-3; V: TRBV19; D: -; size: -; CDR3: CASSRGRGTDTQYF; DNA: TGTGCCAGTAGTCGGGGAAGAGGCACAGATACGCAGTATTTT
J: TRBJ2-2; V: TRBV3-1/TRBV3-2; D: -; size: once; CDR3: CASSQVGGNTGELFF; DNA: TGTGCCAGCAGCCAAGTGGGGGGGAACACCGGGGAGCTGTTTTTT
J: TRBJ2-7; V: TRBV5-5; D: -; size: -; CDR3: CASSLRWGVLYEQYF; DNA: TGTGCCAGCAGCTTGAGGTGGGGGGTGTTGTACGAGCAGTACTTC
J: TRBJ1-6; V: TRBV30; D: -; size: -; CDR3: CAWSVRMGGGNSPLHF; DNA: TGTGCCTGGAGTGTACGGATGGGGGGGGGTAATTCACCCCTCCACTTT
J: TRBJ2-2; V: TRBV6-2/TRBV6-3; D: -; size: -; CDR3: CASSPPGLGGPGELFF; DNA: TGTGCCAGCAGTCCACCGGGGCTAGGGGGTCCCGGGGAGCTGTTTTTT
J: TRBJ2-2; V: TRBV5-5; D: -; size: -; CDR3: CASSLLPGELFF; DNA: TGTGCCAGCAGCTTGCTTCCCGGGGAGCTGTTTTTT
J: TRBJ1-4; V: TRBV3-1/TRBV3-2; D: -; size: -; CDR3: CASSPRPQGYNEKLFF; DNA: TGTGCCAGCAGCCCGCGACCCCAGGGCTATAATGAAAAACTGTTTTTT
J: TRBJ1-6; V: TRBV27; D: -; size: -; CDR3: CASSPLNSPLHF; DNA: TGTGCCAGCAGTCCTTTAAATTCACCCCTCCACTTT
J: TRBJ2-4; V: TRBV7-3; D: -; size: once; CDR3: CASSLTGQGLQYF; DNA: TGTGCCAGCAGCTTAACTGGGCAGGGGCTTCAGTACTTC
J: TRBJ2-3; V: TRBV18; D: TRBD1; size: -; CDR3: CASSPPETGGTDTQYF; DNA: TGTGCCAGCTCACCACCGGAGACAGGGGGCACAGATACGCAGTATTTT
J: TRBJ2-5; V: TRBV10-3; D: TRBD1; size: -; CDR3: CASSGGLQETQYF; DNA: TGTGCCAGCTCAGGGGGCCTCCAAGAGACCCAGTACTTC
J: TRBJ2-7; V: TRBV4-1; D: TRBD2; size: -; CDR3: CASSLGLAVSYEQYF; DNA: TGCGCCAGCAGCCTTGGACTAGCGGTCTCCTACGAGCAGTACTTC
J: TRBJ2-3; V: TRBV5-1; D: -; size: -; CDR3: CASSGREGTDTQYF; DNA: TGCGCCAGCAGCGGCCGGGAAGGCACAGATACGCAGTATTTT
J: TRBJ1-2; V: TRBV29-1; D: TRBD1; size: -; CDR3: CSVESIQGDGYTF; DNA: TGCAGCGTCGAAAGTATACAGGGGGATGGCTACACCTTC
J: TRBJ2-1; V: TRBV15; D: TRBD2; size: -; CDR3: CATSRGGTSAREQFF; DNA: TGTGCCACCAGCAGGGGGGGGACTAGCGCTCGTGAGCAGTTCTTC
J: TRBJ2-7; V: TRBV29-1; D: TRBD1; size: -; CDR3: CSVDPGTGGHEQYF; DNA: TGCAGCGTTGACCCTGGGACAGGGGGCCACGAGCAGTACTTC
J: TRBJ2-7; V: TRBV28; D: TRBD1; size: -; CDR3: CASNGQGDLSYEQYF; DNA: TGTGCCAGCAATGGACAGGGGGACTTATCCTACGAGCAGTACTTC
J: TRBJ1-1; V: TRBV9; D: -; size: -; CDR3: CASSVVRGDTEAFF; DNA: TGTGCCAGCAGCGTAGTCCGAGGAGACACTGAAGCTTTCTTT
J: TRBJ2-1; V: TRBV9; D: -; size: once; CDR3: CASSVGTHRNEQFF; DNA: TGTGCCAGCAGCGTAGGGACTCATCGGAATGAGCAGTTCTTC
J: TRBJ1-1; V: TRBV6-5; D: TRBD1; size: -; CDR3: CASRVTGVNTEAFF; DNA: TGTGCCAGCAGAGTCACAGGGGTGAACACTGAAGCTTTCTTT
J: TRBJ2-3; V: TRBV3-1/TRBV3-2; D: TRBD1; size: -; CDR3: CASSRTGLTDTQYF; DNA: TGTGCCAGCAGCCGGACAGGTCTCACAGATACGCAGTATTTT
J: TRBJ2-7; V: TRBV10-3; D: TRBD2; size: once; CDR3: CAIRTSDLLYEQYF; DNA: TGTGCCATCAGGACTAGCGATCTCCTCTACGAGCAGTACTTC
J: TRBJ2-3; V: TRBV6-2/TRBV6-3; D: TRBD1; size: -; CDR3: CASSYPPGQGSDTQYF; DNA: TGTGCCAGCAGTTACCCGCCGGGACAGGGGTCAGATACGCAGTATTTT
J: TRBJ2-3; V: TRBV7-2; D: TRBD2; size: once; CDR3: CASSLVFGSGRTDTQYF; DNA: TGTGCCAGCAGCTTAGTCTTCGGTAGCGGGAGAACAGATACGCAGTATTTT
J: TRBJ1-1; V: TRBV7-9; D: TRBD1; size: -; CDR3: CASSGNRGLNTEAFF; DNA: TGTGCCAGCAGCGGCAACAGGGGACTGAACACTGAAGCTTTCTTT
J: TRBJ2-3; V: TRBV3-1/TRBV3-2; D: -; size: once; CDR3: CASSPTGRVAPDTQYF; DNA: TGTGCCAGCAGCCCAACGGGTAGAGTGGCCCCAGATACGCAGTATTTT
J: TRBJ2-3; V: TRBV27; D: TRBD2; size: -; CDR3: CASRTSGSTDTQYF; DNA: TGTGCCAGCAGAACTAGCGGTAGCACAGATACGCAGTATTTT
J: TRBJ2-7; V: TRBV7-3; D: TRBD2; size: -; CDR3: CASSLLGGTAYEQYF; DNA: TGTGCCAGCAGCCTCCTCGGGGGGACCGCCTACGAGCAGTACTTC
J: TRBJ1-5; V: TRBV24-1; D: -; size: -; CDR3: CATSDTKGGGQPQHF; DNA: TGTGCCACCAGTGATACAAAGGGAGGTGGTCAGCCCCAGCATTTT
J: TRBJ2-3; V: TRBV30; D: TRBD2; size: -; CDR3: CAWGTSRITDTQYF; DNA: TGTGCCTGGGGGACTAGCCGGATTACAGATACGCAGTATTTT
J: TRBJ2-2; V: TRBV16; D: TRBD1; size: few; CDR3: CASSLTGEAGELFF; DNA: TGTGCCAGCAGCTTGACAGGGGAGGCCGGGGAGCTGTTTTTT